One TCR beta chain is described in this entry. This clone was observed a few times. This clone's antigen is unknown. Within one base of it there is no much larger clone, and no base qualities were kept. Ends trimmed: V by 3 bases, J by 3 bases; bases unmatched to a gene: 5. The germline V gene (reference sequence) provides CDR1 WNHNN and CDR2 SYGVQD. The CDR3 runs 14 amino acids, cysteine and phenylalanine included. This entry keeps only the CDR3 DNA: 42 bases, framed from base 1. One collaborating source in Seattle enrolled patients during active infection and followed them longitudinally through the course of disease. Each collaborating institution followed its own protocols to collect whole blood in K2EDTA tubes. For TCRbeta analysis, collaborators shipped samples in one of three forms: frozen whole blood, isolated PBMCs, or DNA extracted from either of those sample types. This sample was included in a study of blood T cell repertoires in COVID-19 (dated by TCRdb to 2019 to 2021). With respect to the entire study: Samples covering the acute and convalescent phases of COVID-19 were provided by collaborators in the United States, Italy and Spain. The prospective study material was composed of cDNA or gDNA derived from T cells, B-cell-depleted T cells, or PBMCs. Deeply sampled blood TCRbeta repertoires from subjects exposed to, actively infected with, or recovered from COVID-19 were included in the dataset. A freely available public database, intended as a resource for researchers studying the immune response to SARS-CoV-2, is where the repertoires were released. The samples were drawn from two sources: the first 160 participants of the ongoing ImmuneRACE study, and 1,254 subjects contributed by 6 global collaborators. Nearly every sample came with metadata listing a de-identified subject ID, COVID-19 status, age in years and sex. Where available, HLA class I and class II types were taken from metadata supplied by the sample provider and were not determined by assay-based typing. Summary of the overall study and its limitations: How much clinical and demographic metadata was included differed by source and by participant, and the metadata was provided uncurated.

TCRbeta CDR3 regions were amplified from genomic DNA by means of the immunoSEQ Assay, a bias-controlled multiplex PCR. On the study's bioinformatics: The number of nucleated cells in each sample was estimated from the amplification of reference gene primers within the assay. To quantify the absolute abundance of each unique TCRbeta CDR3 rearrangement, sequence reads were collapsed and filtered. For each sample, productive Simpson clonality was calculated by taking the square root of Simpson's diversity index across productive rearrangements. This is the immuneACCESS table as TCRdb keeps it, with only in-frame sequences that have V and J called. A part of the clones is gone; compared with another copy, unresolved V genes explain less than half, and the rest is unexplained. V, J and clone size are taken as reported in that table, and D and trimming were inferred from the DNA itself. Here the sample has roughly 500,000 clones; about 88% occur a single time. The ten most abundant clones make up around 0.9% of the sample.

The TCR originated in a man between 18 and 35 years old with COVID-19, enrolled during active disease. The sequencing input was peripheral blood. This sequence uses TRBV10-1 and TRBJ2-7, with TRBD2 identical over 7 junction bases. The CDR3 has the sequence CASSESSGGYEQYF. The nucleotide sequence reads TGCGCCAGCAGTGAATCTAGCGGCGGCTACGAGCAGTACTTC.